This entry lists 11 T cell receptor beta chains sequenced from one sample in a study of metastatic and nonmetastatic thyroid tumors. All patients reached thyroid surgery having received no treatment beforehand. MiXCR was used by TCRdb to re-call the PCR reads. The repertoire consists of roughly 8,000 clones, with roughly 33% occurring once and the leading ten covering around 9.6%. Sequenced sample: tumor tissue. The receptors stem from a female donor with papillary thyroid cancer or a benign thyroid nodule (not recorded which). Some clones in this sample may be carry-over from other donors' samples.

This clone was found many times. In nucleotides, the CDR3 is TGTGCCAGCAGCTCTGGACTAGCGGGAGGGTCCACAGATACGCAGTATTTT. Translation gives CASSSGLAGGSTDTQYF. This sequence joins TRBV9 and TRBJ2-3; 15 bases match TRBD2. In germline, CDR1 is SGDLS, CDR2 YYNGEE. CDR3 length equals 17 residues. Trimming took 4 bases from V and 2 from J; bases not matched to a gene: 5. Together with reference TRBV9 and TRBJ2-3, the CDR3 gives the full variable domain: DSGVTQTPKHLITATGQRVTLRCSPRSGDLSVYWYQQSLDQGLQFLIQYYNGEERAKGNILERFSAQQFPDLHSELNLSSLELGDSALYFCASSSGLAGGSTDTQYFGPGTRLTVL.

This chain joins TRBV11-2 and TRBJ2-1, with 13 bases identical to TRBD2. V shed 3 bases, J shed 2 bases, and the junction held 10 bases outside the gene matches. This CDR3 has 19 amino acids. CDR1 and CDR2 (germline): SGHAT, FQNNGV. The CDR3 reads CASSFEPGLAGMAYNEQFF. Written as DNA, the CDR3 is TGTGCCAGCAGCTTCGAACCGGGACTAGCGGGAATGGCCTACAATGAGCAGTTCTTC.

This chain links TRBV12-3 or TRBV12-4 with TRBJ2-1; unclear D gene. The CDR3 runs to 12 residues. The ends were cut back, 7 bases at V and 5 bases at J, with 9 bases in the middle. The DNA for the CDR3 is TGTGCCAGCATCATATCACACAATGAGCAGTTCTTC. This sequence encodes CASIISHNEQFF.

Notes on this clone: One end of the junction does not line up with germline, which may come from a read error. The chain uses TRBV6-1 and TRBJ2-7; D may be TRBD1 (6 bases). The CDR3 is 13 amino acids. Looked up from germline, CDR1 is MNHNS and CDR2 is SASEGT. This CDR3 reads CASSGNRAYQQYF. The CDR3 nucleotides read TGTGCCAGCAGTGGTAACAGGGCCTACCAGCAGTACTTC.

The gene calls are TRBV7-2 and TRBJ2-7; 10 bases are shared with TRBD1. J gave up 6 bases and V 1 base, and 3 bases lay outside the gene matches. This CDR3 is 14 amino acids long. The germline CDR1 and CDR2 sequences are SGHTA and FQGNSA. The CDR3: CASSLGDRGFEQYF. The CDR3 coding sequence is TGTGCCAGCAGCTTAGGGGACAGGGGCTTCGAGCAGTACTTC.

This clone was counted once. This rearrangement joins TRBV5-1 to TRBJ2-7; TRBD2 might be the D (5 bases). Germline V gene sequence: CDR1 SGHRS, CDR2 YFSETQ. V was pared by 4 bases and J by 5 bases, with 16 bases between. This CDR3 region has 14 residues. Here the CDR3 reads CASSPSLVSHEQYF. The CDR3 DNA is TGCGCCAGCAGCCCCTCACTAGTGTCCCACGAGCAGTACTTC.

V gene TRBV11-2 combines with J gene TRBJ2-1; TRBD2 matches at 8 bases. This CDR3 contains 15 residues. The germline V gene encodes CDR1 SGHAT and CDR2 FQNNGV. V lost 3 bases and J lost 3; bases outside the gene matches: 4. The CDR3 DNA is TGTGCCAGCAGCTTTTTAGCGGGATTCTACAATGAGCAGTTCTTC. It specifies CASSFLAGFYNEQFF.

This chain links TRBV15 with TRBJ2-1; 11 nucleotides align to TRBD1. V lost 5 bases to trimming and J lost 6 bases; unmatched junction nucleotides: 9. The CDR3 has 16 amino acids. The germline CDR1 and CDR2 sequences are LNHNV and YYDKDF (reference sequence). This chain's CDR3 is CATSVKTGTGGNEQFF. Written as DNA, the CDR3 is TGTGCCACCAGCGTAAAAACCGGGACAGGGGGCAATGAGCAGTTCTTC.

The chain is built from TRBV19 and TRBJ1-4, with D uncertain. The CDR3 is 14 amino acids. Trimming stripped 9 bases from V and 7 bases from J, with 18 bases between. From germline, CDR1 is LNHDA and CDR2 SQIVND (reference sequence). In DNA form, the CDR3 reads TGTGCCAGGGGAACCAAGAGGTATTTTGAAAAACTGTTTTTT. It is translated as CARGTKRYFEKLFF.

The chain has TRBV30 and TRBJ1-1, with unresolved D. Deletions cut 1 base from V and 5 bases from J, with 11 bases between. Germline V gives CDR1 GTSNPN, CDR2 SVGIG (reference sequence). This CDR3 is built from 13 residues. For the CDR3, the DNA is TGTGCCTGGAGTGACCATCCCGGGACTGAAGCTTTCTTT. Its translation: CAWSDHPGTEAFF.

V and J are TRBV5-1 and TRBJ2-7; 8 bases align to TRBD1. J was trimmed by 6 bases and V by 4 bases; bases with no gene match: 9. The CDR3 is made up of 14 amino acids. Germline lookup yields CDR1 SGHRS and CDR2 YFSETQ. CDR3 coding DNA: TGCGCCAGCAGCCCGTGGACAGGGTCGGGCGAGCAGTACTTC. Translating it yields CASSPWTGSGEQYF.